One sample yielded the 5 T cell receptor beta chains listed below, sequenced in a study of blood T cell repertoires in COVID-19. The method was immunoSEQ multiplex PCR; TCRdb's version includes in-frame clones alone and lacks a portion of them. Of 100,000 to 150,000 clones in the sample, 65% to 85% were seen once. The sequencing input was peripheral blood. The receptor source for this set is a man under 40 with COVID-19, enrolled during active disease.

Note on this clone: Distinct nucleotide sequences in the sample also encode this CDR3. This sequence joins TRBV5-6 and TRBJ2-3; a possible D gene is TRBD2 (6 bases). CDR1 and CDR2 from the germline V gene are SGHDT and YYEEEE. Trimming took 0 bases from V and 0 from J, leaving 11 bases between them. CDR3 length: 16 residues. CDR3 amino acids: CASSLAAGLSTDTQYF. The CDR3, as DNA: TGTGCCAGCAGCTTGGCGGCGGGACTTAGCACAGATACGCAGTATTTT.

This clone was picked up one time. The V and J genes are TRBV9 and TRBJ2-3, with 8 bases matching TRBD2. The CDR3 runs 15 residues. Per germline, CDR1 SGDLS and CDR2 YYNGEE. Unmatched junction bases numbered 8, after V lost 4 bases and J lost 4 bases. The CDR3 reads CASSSPRGGADTQYF. CDR3 in DNA: TGTGCCAGCAGCTCTCCCCGGGGGGGAGCAGATACGCAGTATTTT.

CDR3 coding DNA: TGTGCCAGCAGCTCCACAGGGGGCGGCGAGCAGTACTTC. Translated: CASSSTGGGEQYF. The genes are TRBV11-2 and TRBJ2-7; TRBD1 matches 9 bases. This CDR3 has 13 amino acids. The trim removed 4 bases at V and 6 bases at J, leaving 4 bases unmatched. Germline values: CDR1 SGHAT, CDR2 FQNNGV.

The sample holds one count of this clone. J is TRBJ2-3 and V is TRBV19; TRBD2 matches 13 bases. Germline V lookup: CDR1 LNHDA, CDR2 SQIVND (reference sequence). The V segment lost 7 bases and the J segment 8 bases; nucleotides outside the gene matches: 9. This CDR3 is built from 15 residues. The DNA of the CDR3 is TGTGCCAGTAAGCAGATGGGGACTAGCGGGGTTACGCAGTATTTT. This codes for CASKQMGTSGVTQYF.

This sequence joins TRBV4-3 and TRBJ2-3; no definite D call. V lost 1 base to trimming and J lost 3 bases, with 8 bases between them. Germline values: CDR1 LGHNA, CDR2 YSLEER. CDR3 size: 14 residues. In DNA form, the CDR3 reads TGCGCCAGCAGCCAAGCGGAGTTGACAGATACGCAGTATTTT. Its protein is CASSQAELTDTQYF.